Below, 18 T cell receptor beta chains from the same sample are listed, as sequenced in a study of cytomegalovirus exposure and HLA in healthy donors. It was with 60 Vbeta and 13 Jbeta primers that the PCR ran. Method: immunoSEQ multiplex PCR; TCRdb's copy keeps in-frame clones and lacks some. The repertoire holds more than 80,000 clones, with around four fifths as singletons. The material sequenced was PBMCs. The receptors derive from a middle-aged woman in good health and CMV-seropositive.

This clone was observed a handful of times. DNA for the CDR3: TGTGCCAGCAGTCTAAGCGGGATTAGCACAGATACGCAGTATTTT. It specifies CASSLSGISTDTQYF. The chain couples TRBV28 to TRBJ2-3; 7 nucleotides agree with TRBD2. Germline CDR1 is MDHEN and CDR2 is SYDVKM. The CDR3 covers 15 residues. V lost 5 bases, J lost 0 bases, and 5 bases stayed unmatched.

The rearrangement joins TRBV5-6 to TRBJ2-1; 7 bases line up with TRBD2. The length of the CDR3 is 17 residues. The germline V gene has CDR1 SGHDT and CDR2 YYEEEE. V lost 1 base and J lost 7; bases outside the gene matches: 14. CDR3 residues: CASSLLNYVGGRNEQFF. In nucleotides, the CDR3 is TGTGCCAGCAGCTTGCTTAACTACGTGGGAGGGAGGAATGAGCAGTTCTTC.

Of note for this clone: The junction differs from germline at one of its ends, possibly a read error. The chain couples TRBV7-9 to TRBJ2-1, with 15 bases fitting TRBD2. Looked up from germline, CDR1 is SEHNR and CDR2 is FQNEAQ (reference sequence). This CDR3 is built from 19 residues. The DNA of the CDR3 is TGTTCCAGCAGCTTATCTGGACTAGCGGGAGGGCGGGGGCACAATGAGCAGTTCTTC. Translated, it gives CSSSLSGLAGGRGHNEQFF.

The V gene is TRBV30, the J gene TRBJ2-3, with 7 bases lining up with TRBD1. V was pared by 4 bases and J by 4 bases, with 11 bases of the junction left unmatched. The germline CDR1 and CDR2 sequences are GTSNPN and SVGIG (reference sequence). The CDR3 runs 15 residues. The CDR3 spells CAWISRGTISDTQYF. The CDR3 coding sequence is TGTGCCTGGATCTCCAGGGGGACAATCTCAGATACGCAGTATTTT.

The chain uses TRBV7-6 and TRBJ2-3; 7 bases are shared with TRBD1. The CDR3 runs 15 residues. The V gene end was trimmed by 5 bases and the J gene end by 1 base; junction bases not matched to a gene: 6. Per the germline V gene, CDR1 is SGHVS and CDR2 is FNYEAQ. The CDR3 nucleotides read TGTGCCAGCAGCCCCAGGACAGGCCGCACAGATACGCAGTATTTT. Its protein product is CASSPRTGRTDTQYF.

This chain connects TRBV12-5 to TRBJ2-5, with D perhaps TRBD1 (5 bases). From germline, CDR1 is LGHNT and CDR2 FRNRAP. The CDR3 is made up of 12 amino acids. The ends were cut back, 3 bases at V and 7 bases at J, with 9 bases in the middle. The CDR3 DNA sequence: TGTGCTAGTGGTTTCAGCCAGGGGACCCAGTACTTC. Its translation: CASGFSQGTQYF.

CDR3 amino acids: CASSKWRVNQAGGSGAKNIQYF. The CDR3 DNA sequence: TGTGCCAGCAGCAAATGGAGGGTCAACCAAGCGGGAGGGTCCGGAGCCAAAAACATTCAGTACTTC. The chain is built from TRBV21-1 and TRBJ2-4; TRBD2, as called in the table, went unchecked against the DNA. TRBV21-1 is tagged as a pseudogene. CDR3 length: 22 amino acids.

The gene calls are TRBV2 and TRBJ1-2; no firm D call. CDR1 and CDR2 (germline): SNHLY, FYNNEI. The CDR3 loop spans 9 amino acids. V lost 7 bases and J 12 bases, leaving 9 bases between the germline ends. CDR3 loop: CASTSRNTF. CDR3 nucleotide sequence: TGTGCCAGCACTAGTAGGAACACCTTC.

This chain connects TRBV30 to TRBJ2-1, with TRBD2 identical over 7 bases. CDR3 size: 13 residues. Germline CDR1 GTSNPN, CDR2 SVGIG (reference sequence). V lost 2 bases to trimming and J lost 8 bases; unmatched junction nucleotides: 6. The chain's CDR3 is CAWSPTSVYEQFF. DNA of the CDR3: TGTGCCTGGAGTCCAACTAGCGTTTATGAGCAGTTCTTC.

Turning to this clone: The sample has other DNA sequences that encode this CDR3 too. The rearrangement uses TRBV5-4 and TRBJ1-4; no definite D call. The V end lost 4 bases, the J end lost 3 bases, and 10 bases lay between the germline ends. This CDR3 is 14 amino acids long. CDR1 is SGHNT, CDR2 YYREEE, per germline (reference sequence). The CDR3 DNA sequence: TGTGCCAGCAGCGGAGGAGGTGCTAATGAAAAACTGTTTTTT. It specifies CASSGGGANEKLFF. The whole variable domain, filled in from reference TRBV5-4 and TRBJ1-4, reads ETGVTQSPTHLIKTRGQQVTLRCSSQSGHNTVSWYQQALGQGPQFIFQYYREEENGRGNFPPRFSGLQFPNYSSELNVNALELDDSALYLCASSGGGANEKLFFGSGTQLSVL.

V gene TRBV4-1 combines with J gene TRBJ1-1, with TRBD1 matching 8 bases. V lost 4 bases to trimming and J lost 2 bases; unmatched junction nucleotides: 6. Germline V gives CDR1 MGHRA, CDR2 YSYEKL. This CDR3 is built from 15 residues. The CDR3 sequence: CASSLTGELNTEAFF. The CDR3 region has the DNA TGCGCCAGCAGCCTGACAGGGGAGCTTAACACTGAAGCTTTCTTT.

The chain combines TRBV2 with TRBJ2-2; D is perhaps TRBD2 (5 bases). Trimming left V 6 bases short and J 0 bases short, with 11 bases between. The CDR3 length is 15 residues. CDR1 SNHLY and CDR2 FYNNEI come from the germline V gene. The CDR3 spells CASRRTRTNTGELFF. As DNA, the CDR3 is TGTGCCAGCAGGAGGACTCGAACGAACACCGGGGAGCTGTTTTTT.

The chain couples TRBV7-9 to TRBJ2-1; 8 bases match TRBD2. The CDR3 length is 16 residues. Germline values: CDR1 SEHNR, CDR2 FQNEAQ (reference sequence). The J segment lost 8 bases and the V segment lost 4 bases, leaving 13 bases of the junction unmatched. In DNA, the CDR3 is TGTGCCAGCAGCTACCTTCGTGCGGGAGGAAATGATGAGCAGTTCTTC. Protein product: CASSYLRAGGNDEQFF.

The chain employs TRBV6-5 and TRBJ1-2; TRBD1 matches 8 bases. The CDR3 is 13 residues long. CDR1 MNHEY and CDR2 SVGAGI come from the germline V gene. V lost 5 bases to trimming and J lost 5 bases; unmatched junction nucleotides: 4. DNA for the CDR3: TGTGCCAGCAGTAAACAGGGGGGGTATGGCTACACCTTC. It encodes CASSKQGGYGYTF.

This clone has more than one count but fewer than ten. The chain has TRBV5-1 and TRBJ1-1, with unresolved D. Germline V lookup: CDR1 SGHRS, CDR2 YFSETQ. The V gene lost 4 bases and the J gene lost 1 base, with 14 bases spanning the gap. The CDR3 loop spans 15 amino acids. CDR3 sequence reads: CASSRSERENTEAFF. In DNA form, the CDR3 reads TGCGCCAGCAGCAGAAGTGAGCGGGAGAACACTGAAGCTTTCTTT.

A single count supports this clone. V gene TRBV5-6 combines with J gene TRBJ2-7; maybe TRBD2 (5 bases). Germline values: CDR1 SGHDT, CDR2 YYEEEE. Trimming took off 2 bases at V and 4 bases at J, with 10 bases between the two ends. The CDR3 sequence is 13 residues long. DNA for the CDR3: TGTGCCAGCAGCTTCACTAGTGGGTACGAGCAGTACTTC. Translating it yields CASSFTSGYEQYF.

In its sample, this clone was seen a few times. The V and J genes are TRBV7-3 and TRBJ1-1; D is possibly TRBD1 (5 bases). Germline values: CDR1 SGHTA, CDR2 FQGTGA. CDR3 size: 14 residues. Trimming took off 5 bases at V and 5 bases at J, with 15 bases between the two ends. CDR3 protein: CASSEQTGGTEAFF. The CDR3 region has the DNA TGTGCCAGCAGCGAACAAACCGGGGGTACTGAAGCTTTCTTT. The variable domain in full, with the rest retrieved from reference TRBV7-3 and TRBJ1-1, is GAGVSQTPSNKVTEKGKYVELRCDPISGHTALYWYRQSLGQGPEFLIYFQGTGAADDSGLPNDRFFAVRPEGSVSTLKIQRTERGDSAVYLCASSEQTGGTEAFFGQGTRLTVV.

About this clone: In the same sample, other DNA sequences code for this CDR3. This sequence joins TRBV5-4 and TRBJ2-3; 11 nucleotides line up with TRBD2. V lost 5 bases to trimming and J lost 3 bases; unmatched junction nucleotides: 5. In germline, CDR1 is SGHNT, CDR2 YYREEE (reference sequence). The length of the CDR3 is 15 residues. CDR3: CASRSLAGGTDTQYF. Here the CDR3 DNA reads TGTGCCAGCAGGTCCTTAGCGGGAGGGACAGATACGCAGTATTTT.